This is a list of T cell receptor beta chains from one sample in a study of T-cell reconstitution after alpha-beta-depleted transplantation in children. TCRdb reanalysed the PCR reads using MiXCR and keeps one entry per CDR3 protein. Of under 300,000 distinct CDR3 sequences in the sample, approximately 9.8% were seen once. The sample here was PBMCs from the stem cell graft donor, taken from the stem cell graft. The source is a human donor who donated a stem cell graft to a child with SCID. Each CDR3 is given with its conserved first and last residue. The D gene is left open where the match is weak. The size field is filled for only some rows; it gives once, few, many or a size class.

j_gene,len,abundance,v_gene,d_gene,CDR3aa,CDR3nt
TRBJ2-4,13,many,TRBV20-1,NA,CSAIPDSKNIQYF,TGCAGTGCTATCCCGGACAGCAAAAACATTCAGTACTTC
TRBJ2-1,17,few,TRBV19,TRBD2,CASSIWGGGNLYNEQFF,TGTGCCAGTAGTATATGGGGCGGGGGGAACCTCTACAATGAGCAGTTCTTC
TRBJ1-2,16,many,TRBV5-1,TRBD1,CASSPQSGTGGDGYTF,TGCGCCAGCAGCCCCCAGTCCGGGACAGGGGGCGATGGCTACACCTTC
TRBJ2-3,12,many,TRBV5-8,NA,CATMGASDTQYF,TGTGCCACCATGGGGGCCTCAGATACGCAGTATTTT
TRBJ1-6,13,many,TRBV18,NA,CASSRGSGEPLHF,TGTGCCAGCTCACGGGGGTCCGGGGAACCCCTCCACTTT
TRBJ2-3,13,few,TRBV18,NA,CASSQFPGSSQYF,TGTGCCAGCTCTCAATTCCCGGGATCCTCGCAGTATTTT
TRBJ1-4,15,many,TRBV20-1,TRBD1,CSARARTGTNEKLFF,TGCAGTGCTAGAGCCCGGACAGGGACGAATGAAAAACTGTTTTTT
TRBJ2-7,14,many,TRBV20-1,NA,CSARGPQGGYEQYF,TGCAGTGCTAGAGGCCCTCAGGGGGGGTACGAGCAGTACTTC
TRBJ1-1,15,few,TRBV4-3,NA,CASSQRQGTNTEAFF,TGCGCCAGCAGCCAGAGGCAGGGGACGAACACTGAAGCTTTCTTT
TRBJ2-7,12,many,TRBV7-9,TRBD2,CALSGGSYEQYF,TGTGCCCTAAGCGGGGGGAGCTACGAGCAGTACTTC
TRBJ2-7,14,many,TRBV7-2,NA,CASSLMAGDYEQYF,TGTGCCAGCAGCTTAATGGCCGGTGACTACGAGCAGTACTTC
TRBJ1-1,14,NA,TRBV12-3/TRBV12-4,TRBD1,CASSPGTATSEAFF,TGTGCCAGCAGTCCTGGGACAGCCACCTCTGAAGCTTTCTTT
TRBJ2-7,17,many,TRBV27,TRBD1,CASSPLDRGKSSYEQYF,TGTGCCAGCAGTCCACTCGACAGGGGGAAGAGCTCCTACGAGCAGTACTTC
TRBJ2-1,9,many,TRBV19,NA,CASPTCQFF,TGTGCCAGCCCCACCTGCCAGTTCTTC
TRBJ1-3,15,many,TRBV10-3,NA,CAISESRSSGNTIYF,TGTGCCATCAGTGAGTCGCGGAGCTCTGGAAACACCATATATTTT
TRBJ1-5,16,few,TRBV5-5,TRBD1,CASSLGPQGWGQPQHF,TGTGCCAGCAGCTTAGGGCCACAGGGGTGGGGACAGCCCCAGCATTTT
TRBJ2-3,13,many,TRBV20-1,NA,CSAEDASTDTQYF,TGCAGTGCCGAGGACGCTAGCACAGATACGCAGTATTTT
TRBJ2-1,11,many,TRBV29-1,NA,CSGHGYNEQFF,TGCAGCGGTCACGGCTACAATGAGCAGTTCTTC
TRBJ2-3,17,NA,TRBV5-6,TRBD2,CASSPGRLAALTDTQYF,TGTGCCAGCAGCCCCGGGCGACTAGCGGCCCTCACAGATACGCAGTATTTT
TRBJ2-2,13,many,TRBV20-1,NA,CSATTFGGGELFF,TGCAGTGCTACTACATTCGGCGGCGGGGAGCTGTTTTTT
TRBJ2-2,16,many,TRBV20-1,TRBD2,CSARTTSGGYTGELFF,TGCAGTGCTAGGACGACTAGCGGGGGGTACACCGGGGAGCTGTTTTTT
TRBJ2-7,13,many,TRBV6-1,NA,CASSPGHSYEQYF,TGTGCCAGCAGTCCTGGTCATTCCTACGAGCAGTACTTC
TRBJ1-2,15,NA,TRBV12-3/TRBV12-4,NA,CASSSPQWGSYGYTF,TGTGCCAGCAGTTCCCCCCAGTGGGGGAGCTATGGCTACACCTTC
TRBJ2-2,17,many,TRBV7-3,TRBD2,CASSLSAGLSNTGELFF,TGTGCCAGCAGCTTAAGCGCGGGACTATCGAACACCGGGGAGCTGTTTTTT
TRBJ2-7,13,many,TRBV15,NA,CATSRVSFTEQYF,TGTGCCACCAGCAGAGTGAGTTTCACCGAGCAGTACTTC
TRBJ2-2,19,many,TRBV9,NA,CASSSSMSSGASGTGELFF,TGTGCCAGCAGCTCAAGCATGAGTTCAGGGGCCTCGGGCACCGGGGAGCTGTTTTTT
TRBJ2-1,17,many,TRBV12-3/TRBV12-4,TRBD1,CASSPYLGGQSYNEQFF,TGTGCCAGCAGTCCATACCTTGGGGGACAGTCCTACAATGAGCAGTTCTTC
TRBJ1-5,14,NA,TRBV4-1,NA,CASSQGRDRQPQHF,TGCGCCAGCAGCCAAGGGAGAGACAGACAGCCCCAGCATTTT
TRBJ2-1,16,many,TRBV24-1,TRBD1,CATSDSGTGIYNEQFF,TGTGCCACCAGTGATTCCGGGACAGGGATCTACAATGAGCAGTTCTTC
TRBJ2-3,16,many,TRBV5-1,TRBD1,CASSLGTGGISDTQYF,TGCGCCAGCAGCTTGGGAACAGGGGGCATATCAGATACGCAGTATTTT
TRBJ1-1,16,many,TRBV7-9,NA,CASSLVISGGNTEAFF,TGTGCCAGCAGCTTAGTCATTAGCGGAGGGAACACTGAAGCTTTCTTT
TRBJ2-2,14,many,TRBV12-3/TRBV12-4,NA,CASSLSWGTGELFF,TGTGCCAGCAGTTTAAGTTGGGGCACCGGGGAGCTGTTTTTT
TRBJ2-2,17,many,TRBV7-8,TRBD1,CASSSIPGGLGTGELFF,TGTGCCAGCAGCTCCATCCCAGGGGGATTGGGCACCGGGGAGCTGTTTTTT
TRBJ1-6,13,many,TRBV7-2,NA,CASSSDLNSPLHF,TGTGCCAGCAGCTCAGATCTTAATTCACCCCTCCACTTT
TRBJ2-1,14,many,TRBV12-3/TRBV12-4,TRBD1,CASRPGQAYNEQFF,TGTGCCAGCAGACCAGGACAGGCGTACAATGAGCAGTTCTTC
TRBJ1-1,13,many,TRBV13,NA,CASSRQTNTEAFF,TGTGCCAGCAGCAGACAAACGAACACTGAAGCTTTCTTT
TRBJ2-7,12,many,TRBV6-5,NA,CASSQAPYEQYF,TGTGCCAGCAGCCAAGCACCCTACGAGCAGTACTTC